The 26 T cell receptor beta chains below all came from one sample that was sequenced in a study of CD8+ T cells in alopecia areata. Extraction of RNA preceded its reverse transcription into cDNA, which served as the sequencing template. Assay used: immunoSEQ multiplex PCR; TCRdb lists only in-frame clones, some missing. This sample has some 82,000 clones, with roughly 50% found just once. The sequenced material came from NKG2D-high CD8+ T cells sorted from blood. All receptors derive from a human donor with alopecia areata.

CDR3 amino acids: CASSLILAGAWETQYF. The CDR3 DNA reads as TGTGCCAGCAGTTTAATACTAGCGGGAGCGTGGGAGACCCAGTACTTC. The chain is built from TRBV28 and TRBJ2-5; 11 positions agree with TRBD2. V was pared by 2 bases and J by 5 bases, with 7 bases of the junction left unmatched. Germline CDR1 reads MDHEN; CDR2 reads SYDVKM. There are 16 residues in the CDR3.

V is TRBV9 and J is TRBJ2-6, with no clear D. V lost 3 bases to trimming and J lost 3 bases, with 4 bases between them. The CDR3 spans 13 residues. Germline V gene data show CDR1 as SGDLS and CDR2 as YYNGEE. The CDR3, as DNA: TGTGCCAGCAGCGGTGGTGGGGCCAACGTCCTGACTTTC. This encodes CASSGGGANVLTF. Supplemented by reference TRBV9 and TRBJ2-6, the full variable domain reads DSGVTQTPKHLITATGQRVTLRCSPRSGDLSVYWYQQSLDQGLQFLIQYYNGEERAKGNILERFSAQQFPDLHSELNLSSLELGDSALYFCASSGGGANVLTFGAGSRLTVL.

The chain employs TRBV5-6 and TRBJ2-7; D is ambiguous. V was trimmed by 3 bases and J by 2 bases, leaving 12 bases between them. The CDR3 loop spans 14 amino acids. Germline lookup yields CDR1 SGHDT and CDR2 YYEEEE. CDR3 residues: CASSSEGSPYEQYF. CDR3 DNA: TGTGCCAGCAGCTCCGAAGGCAGTCCCTACGAGCAGTACTTC.

The gene calls are TRBV27 and TRBJ2-2, with TRBD1 identical over 10 bases. The V segment lost 10 bases and the J segment 5 bases; nucleotides outside the gene matches: 7. CDR1 is MNHEY and CDR2 is SMNVEV in the germline V gene (reference sequence). The length of the CDR3 is 14 residues. This chain's CDR3 is CATTGQGRTGELFF. For the CDR3, the DNA is TGTGCCACCACGGGACAGGGGAGGACCGGGGAGCTGTTTTTT.

The chain carries TRBV4-1 and TRBJ1-1; D unresolved. This CDR3 contains 14 residues. Germline values: CDR1 MGHRA, CDR2 YSYEKL. V lost 0 bases and J lost 5, with 10 bases in between. Here the CDR3 reads CASSQDLGMTEAFF. The CDR3 coding sequence is TGCGCCAGCAGCCAAGATTTGGGGATGACTGAAGCTTTCTTT.

This clone appeared a few times. The V gene is TRBV29-1, the J gene TRBJ2-1; tentative D call: TRBD1 (6 bases). Germline V gene data show CDR1 as SQVTM and CDR2 as ANQGSEA. The CDR3 extends over 13 amino acids. V lost 4 bases and J 2 bases, leaving 9 bases between the germline ends. The CDR3 coding sequence is TGCAGCGTTGGGACAGTTACCTACAATGAGCAGTTCTTC. Its protein product is CSVGTVTYNEQFF.

The chain recombines TRBV4-3 with TRBJ2-7; D gene uncertain. With 6 bases removed from V and 0 bases from J, the gap between germline ends came to 15 bases. Germline V gene lookup returns CDR1 LGHNA and CDR2 YSLEER. This CDR3 is 15 amino acids long. The CDR3 loop is CASSPPDRSSYEQYF. The CDR3 nucleotides read TGCGCCAGCAGTCCCCCTGACCGAAGCTCCTACGAGCAGTACTTC.

This clone appeared a few times. This specimen includes other DNA sequences encoding the same CDR3. The rearrangement uses TRBV29-1 and TRBJ2-1; D might be TRBD1 (7 bases). Germline loops: CDR1 SQVTM, CDR2 ANQGSEA. The CDR3 consists of 13 residues. The V end was cut by 6 bases, the J end by 6 bases, with 15 bases between. CDR3 region: CSVTGEAINEQFF. The CDR3 coding sequence is TGCAGCGTCACAGGGGAGGCCATCAATGAGCAGTTCTTC.

The chain uses TRBV4-3 and TRBJ2-1; the D gene is possibly TRBD1 (6 bases). V dropped 4 bases and J dropped 7 bases, with 11 bases sitting between them. The CDR3 contains 13 residues. Germline values: CDR1 LGHNA, CDR2 YSLEER. Here the CDR3 DNA reads TGCGCCAGCAGCCCAGGGCAGGGGAATGAGCAGTTCTTC. It yields the protein CASSPGQGNEQFF.

The chain recombines TRBV30 with TRBJ2-1; 8 bases line up with TRBD2. Looked up from germline, CDR1 is GTSNPN and CDR2 is SVGIG (reference sequence). The V segment lost 6 bases and the J segment 0 bases; nucleotides outside the gene matches: 4. The CDR3 totals 14 residues. The CDR3: CACERGSSYNEQFF. As DNA, the CDR3 is TGTGCCTGCGAGCGGGGGAGCTCCTACAATGAGCAGTTCTTC.

This chain joins TRBV10-2 and TRBJ2-7; 7 positions agree with TRBD2. The CDR3 contains 16 residues. Unmatched junction bases numbered 22, after V lost 8 bases and J lost 9 bases. Germline CDR1 WSHSY, CDR2 SAAADI. The CDR3, as DNA: TGCGCCAGCCTGCCGACGGGGGGTGTCTACTTTCTCGGGCAGTACTTC. This codes for CASLPTGGVYFLGQYF.

In its sample, this clone was seen a few times. V gene TRBV29-1 combines with J gene TRBJ2-7; TRBD1 is a possible D gene (5 bases). Between the trimmed V and J ends, which lost 8 bases and 12 bases, there was a span of 17 bases. Germline V gene data show CDR1 as SQVTM and CDR2 as ANQGSEA. The CDR3 covers 10 residues. The CDR3 DNA reads TGCAGCTCTTGGGTGCAGGGTCTGTACTTC. Translation gives CSSWVQGLYF.

V usage is TRBV19 and J usage is TRBJ2-7; D gene uncertain. Germline lookup yields CDR1 LNHDA and CDR2 SQIVND (reference sequence). V lost 5 bases and J lost 5, with 7 bases in between. The CDR3 has 11 residues. The CDR3 region has the DNA TGTGCCAGTAGTGGAGACCACGAGCAGTACTTC. It encodes CASSGDHEQYF. The variable domain in full, with the rest retrieved from reference TRBV19 and TRBJ2-7, is DGGITQSPKYLFRKEGQNVTLSCEQNLNHDAMYWYRQDPGQGLRLIYYSQIVNDFQKGDIAEGYSVSREKKESFPLTVTSAQKNPTAFYLCASSGDHEQYFGPGTRLTVT.

In its sample, this clone was seen a few times. CDR3 amino acids: CSVPTGLGGYTF. The CDR3 nucleotides are TGCAGCGTGCCGACAGGGTTGGGTGGCTACACCTTC. This sequence joins TRBV29-1 and TRBJ1-2; 7 nucleotides align to TRBD1. This CDR3 is 12 amino acids long. Germline V gene lookup returns CDR1 SQVTM and CDR2 ANQGSEA. V lost 6 bases, J lost 7 bases, and 8 bases stayed unmatched.

This chain uses TRBV4-2 with TRBJ2-3; TRBD1 is a possible D gene (5 bases). CDR1 is LGHNA and CDR2 is YNFKEQ in the germline V gene. The length of the CDR3 is 12 residues. The V end lost 0 bases, the J end lost 9 bases, and 7 bases lay between the germline ends. The CDR3 is CASSQDSGTQYF. The DNA of the CDR3 is TGTGCCAGCAGCCAAGACTCAGGGACGCAGTATTTT.

The rearrangement joins TRBV30 to TRBJ2-2; no reliable D call. There are 14 residues in the CDR3. Between the trimmed V and J ends, which lost 3 bases and 4 bases, there was a span of 12 bases. CDR1 is GTSNPN, CDR2 SVGIG, per germline (reference sequence). The CDR3 region is CAWRLGIGTGELFF. The CDR3 coding sequence is TGTGCCTGGAGGCTCGGTATAGGCACCGGGGAGCTGTTTTTT. The entire variable domain, with the rest obtained from reference TRBV30 and TRBJ2-2, is as follows: SQTIHQWPATLVQPVGSPLSLECTVEGTSNPNLYWYRQAAGRGLQLLFYSVGIGQISSEVPQNLSASRPQDRQFILSSKKLLLSDSGFYLCAWRLGIGTGELFFGEGSRLTVL.

This clone was detected only once. V usage is TRBV27 and J usage is TRBJ2-7; 12 bases agree with TRBD2. CDR1 and CDR2 from the germline V gene are MNHEY and SMNVEV (reference sequence). Germline trimming cut 5 bases from V and 2 bases from J; bases unmatched to any gene: 7. The CDR3 is made up of 16 amino acids. The CDR3 loop reads CASSARLAGDPYEQYF. The CDR3 DNA follows: TGTGCCAGCAGTGCCCGACTAGCGGGAGACCCCTACGAGCAGTACTTC.

The CDR3 DNA reads TGTGCCAGCACGGGCACTGACTCCTATGGCTACACCTTC. This encodes CASTGTDSYGYTF. The rearrangement uses TRBV28 and TRBJ1-2; D is unclear. The V end lost 7 bases, the J end lost 4 bases, and 13 bases lay between the germline ends. Germline assignment: CDR1 MDHEN and CDR2 SYDVKM. CDR3 length equals 13 residues.

The chain couples TRBV4-1 to TRBJ1-5; D is unclear. The CDR3 spans 15 residues. Trimming removed 3 bases from V and 0 bases from J, with 9 bases in between. Germline loops: CDR1 MGHRA, CDR2 YSYEKL. The CDR3 region is CASSHLGNSNQPQHF. CDR3 DNA sequence: TGCGCCAGCAGCCACCTCGGAAATAGCAATCAGCCCCAGCATTTT.

The chain combines TRBV2 with TRBJ2-5; D perhaps matches TRBD2 (6 bases). The CDR3 is 14 amino acids. Germline V gene sequence: CDR1 SNHLY, CDR2 FYNNEI. V shed 2 bases and J shed 3 bases, with 10 bases lying between them. The CDR3 DNA reads as TGTGCCAGCAGTGAACCCGGGACTGAAGAGACCCAGTACTTC. Its translation is CASSEPGTEETQYF.

Concerning this clone itself: An end of the junction differs from the germline gene, which may be a read error. V gene TRBV29-1 combines with J gene TRBJ2-1; D is ambiguous. The CDR3 covers 11 residues. Germline assignment: CDR1 SQVTM and CDR2 ANQGSEA. The CDR3 protein is CSVVIYNGQFF. CDR3 bases: TGCAGCGTTGTTATCTACAATGGGCAGTTCTTC.

The J gene is TRBJ2-7, the V gene TRBV9; 8 bases line up with TRBD2. The V gene end was trimmed by 4 bases and the J gene end by 3 bases; junction bases not matched to a gene: 9. From germline, CDR1 is SGDLS and CDR2 YYNGEE. The CDR3 totals 15 residues. CDR3 loop: CASSPRGSGIYEQYF. CDR3 DNA sequence: TGTGCCAGCAGCCCTCGAGGTAGCGGGATCTACGAGCAGTACTTC.

This clone was seen a few times. This chain uses TRBV5-1 with TRBJ2-1, with 11 bases lining up with TRBD1. Germline values: CDR1 SGHRS, CDR2 YFSETQ. This CDR3 has 15 amino acids. With V trimmed by 4 bases and J by 9 bases, 9 bases remained unmatched. The CDR3 nucleotides are TGCGCCAGCAGCGAATGGACAGGGGGCTTAGCTGAGCAGTTCTTC. Protein sequence: CASSEWTGGLAEQFF.

This clone was seen a few times. The CDR3 loop reads CSVDLGFPYEQYF. For the CDR3, the DNA is TGCAGCGTTGATCTGGGCTTTCCCTACGAGCAGTACTTC. The chain uses TRBV29-1 and TRBJ2-5, with D uncertain. The DNA end lines up better with TRBJ2-7; the J call may be wrong. This CDR3 region has 13 residues. Germline-derived CDR1 and CDR2 are SQVTM and ANQGSEA.

The CDR3 coding sequence is TGCAGCGTTGTTGGACTAGCATCAGATACGCAGTATTTT. The encoded protein is CSVVGLASDTQYF. The rearrangement uses TRBV29-1 and TRBJ2-3; 8 bases agree with TRBD2. V was clipped by 4 bases and J by 4 bases; unmatched bases: 4. Germline V lookup: CDR1 SQVTM, CDR2 ANQGSEA. The CDR3 totals 13 residues.

The CDR3 region is CASSPRTVLNRTQYF. CDR3 coding DNA: TGTGCCAGCAGCCCCCGGACAGTGCTTAACAGGACCCAGTACTTC. This chain uses TRBV7-3 with TRBJ2-5; perhaps TRBD1 as D (6 bases). V was shortened by 5 bases and J by 7 bases, with 20 bases between the two germline ends. This CDR3 spans 15 amino acids. The germline V gene encodes CDR1 SGHTA and CDR2 FQGTGA.